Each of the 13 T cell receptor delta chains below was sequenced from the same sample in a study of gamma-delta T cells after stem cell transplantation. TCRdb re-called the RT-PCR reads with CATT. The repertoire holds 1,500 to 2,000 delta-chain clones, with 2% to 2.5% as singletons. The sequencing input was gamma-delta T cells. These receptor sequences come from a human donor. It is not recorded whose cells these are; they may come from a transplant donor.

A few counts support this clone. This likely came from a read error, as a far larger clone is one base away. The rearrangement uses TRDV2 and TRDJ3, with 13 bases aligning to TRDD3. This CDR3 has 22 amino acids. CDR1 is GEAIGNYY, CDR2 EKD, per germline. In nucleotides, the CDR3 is TGTGCCTGTGACACCGGAGGACTGGGGGATACGGGTGGCTCCTGGGGCACCCGACAGATGTTTTTC. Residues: CACDTGGLGDTGGSWGTRQMFF.

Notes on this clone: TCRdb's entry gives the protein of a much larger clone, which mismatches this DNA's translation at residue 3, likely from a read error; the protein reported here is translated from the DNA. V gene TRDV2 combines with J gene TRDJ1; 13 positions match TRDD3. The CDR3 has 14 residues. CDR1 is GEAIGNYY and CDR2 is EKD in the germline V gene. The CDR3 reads CAGDKLGDTVELIF. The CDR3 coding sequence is TGTGCCGGTGACAAACTGGGGGATACGGTAGAGCTCATCTTT.

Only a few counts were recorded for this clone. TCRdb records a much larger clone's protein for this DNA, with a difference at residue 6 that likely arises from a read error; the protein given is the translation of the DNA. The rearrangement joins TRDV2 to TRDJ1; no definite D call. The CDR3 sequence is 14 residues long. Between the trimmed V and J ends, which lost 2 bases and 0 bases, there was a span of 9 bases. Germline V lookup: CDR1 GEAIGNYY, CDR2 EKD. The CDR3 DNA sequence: TGTGCCTGTGACAGTGTGTCGTACACCGATAAACTCATCTTT. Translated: CACDSVSYTDKLIF.

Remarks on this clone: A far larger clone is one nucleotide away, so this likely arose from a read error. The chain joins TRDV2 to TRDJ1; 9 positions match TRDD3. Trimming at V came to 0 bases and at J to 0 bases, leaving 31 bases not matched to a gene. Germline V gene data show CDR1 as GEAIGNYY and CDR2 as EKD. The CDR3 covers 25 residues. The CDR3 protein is CACDTLVSGGSSPSQGANYTDKLIF. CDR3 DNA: TGTGCCTGTGACACCCTGGTATCTGGGGGATCATCTCCCAGTCAGGGGGCTAATTACACCGATAAACTCATCTTT.

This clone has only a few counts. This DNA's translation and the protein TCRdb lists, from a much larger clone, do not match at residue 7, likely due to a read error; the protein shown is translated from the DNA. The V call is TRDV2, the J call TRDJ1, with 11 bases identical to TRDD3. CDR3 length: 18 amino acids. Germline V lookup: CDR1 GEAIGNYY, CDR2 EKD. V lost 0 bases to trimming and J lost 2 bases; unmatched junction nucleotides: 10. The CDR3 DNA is TGTGCCTGTGACACCGTGGGCCATGGGGGATACGCTACCGATAAACTCATCTTT. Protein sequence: CACDTVGHGGYATDKLIF.

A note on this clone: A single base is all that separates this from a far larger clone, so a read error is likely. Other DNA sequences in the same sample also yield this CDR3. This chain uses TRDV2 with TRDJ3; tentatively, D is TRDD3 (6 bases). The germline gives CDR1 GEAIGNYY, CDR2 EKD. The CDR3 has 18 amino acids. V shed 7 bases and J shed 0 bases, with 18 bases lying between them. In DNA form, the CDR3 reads TGTGCCTGCGACTCCACTGGGAGTCTCTCCTGGGACACCCGACAGATGTTTTTC. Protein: CACDSTGSLSWDTRQMFF.

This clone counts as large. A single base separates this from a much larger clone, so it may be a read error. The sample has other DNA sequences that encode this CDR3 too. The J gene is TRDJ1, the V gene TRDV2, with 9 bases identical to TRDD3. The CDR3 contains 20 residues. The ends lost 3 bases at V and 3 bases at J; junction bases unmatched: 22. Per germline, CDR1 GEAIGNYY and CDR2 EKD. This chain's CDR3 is CACDSMLAGGSPQEADKLIF. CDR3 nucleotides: TGTGCCTGTGACTCGATGCTTGCTGGGGGATCACCCCAGGAGGCCGATAAACTCATCTTT.

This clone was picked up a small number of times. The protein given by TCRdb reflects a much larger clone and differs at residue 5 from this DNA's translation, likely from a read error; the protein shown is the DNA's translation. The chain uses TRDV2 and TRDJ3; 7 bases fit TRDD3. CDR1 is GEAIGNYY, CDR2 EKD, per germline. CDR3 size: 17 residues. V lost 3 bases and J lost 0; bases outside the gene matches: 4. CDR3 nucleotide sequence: TGTGCCTGTGACCCTACTGGGGTCTCCTGGGACACCCGACAGATGTTTTTC. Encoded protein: CACDPTGVSWDTRQMFF.

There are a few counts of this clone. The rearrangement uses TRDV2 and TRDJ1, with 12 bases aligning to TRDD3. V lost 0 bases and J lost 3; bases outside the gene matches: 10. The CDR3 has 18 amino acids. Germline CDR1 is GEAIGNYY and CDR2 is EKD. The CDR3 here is CACDTLLTGGYNADKLIF. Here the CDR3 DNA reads TGTGCCTGTGACACCCTTTTAACTGGGGGATACAACGCCGATAAACTCATCTTT.

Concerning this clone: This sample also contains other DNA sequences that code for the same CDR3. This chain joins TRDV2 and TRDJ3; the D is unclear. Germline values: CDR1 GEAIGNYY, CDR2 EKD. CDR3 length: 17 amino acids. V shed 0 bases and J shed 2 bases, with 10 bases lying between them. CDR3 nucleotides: TGTGCCTGTGACACCGCCTCCCACCCCTGGGACACCCGACAGATGTTTTTC. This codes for CACDTASHPWDTRQMFF.

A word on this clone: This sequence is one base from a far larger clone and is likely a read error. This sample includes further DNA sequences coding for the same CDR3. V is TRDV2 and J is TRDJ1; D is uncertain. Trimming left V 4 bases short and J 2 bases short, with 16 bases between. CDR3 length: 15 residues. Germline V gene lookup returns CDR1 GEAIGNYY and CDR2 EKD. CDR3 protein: CACDTLQLQTDKLIF. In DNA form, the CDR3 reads TGTGCCTGTGATACTCTGCAATTGCAGACCGATAAACTCATCTTT.

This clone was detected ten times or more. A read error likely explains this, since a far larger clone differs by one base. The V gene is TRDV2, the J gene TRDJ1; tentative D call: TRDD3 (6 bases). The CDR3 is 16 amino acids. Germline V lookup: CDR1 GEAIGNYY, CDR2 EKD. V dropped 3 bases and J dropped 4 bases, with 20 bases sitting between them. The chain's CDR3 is CACDLVGRRGDDKLIF. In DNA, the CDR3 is TGTGCCTGTGACCTCGTGGGTAGGCGGGGGGACGATAAACTCATCTTT.

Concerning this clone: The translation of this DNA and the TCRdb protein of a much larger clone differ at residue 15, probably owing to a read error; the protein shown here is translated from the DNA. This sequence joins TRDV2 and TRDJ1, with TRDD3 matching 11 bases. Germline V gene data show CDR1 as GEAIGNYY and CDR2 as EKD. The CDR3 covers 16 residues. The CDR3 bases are TGTGCCTGTGACACTTTACTGGGGGATAACACCGATAAACTCACCTTT. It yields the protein CACDTLLGDNTDKLTF.